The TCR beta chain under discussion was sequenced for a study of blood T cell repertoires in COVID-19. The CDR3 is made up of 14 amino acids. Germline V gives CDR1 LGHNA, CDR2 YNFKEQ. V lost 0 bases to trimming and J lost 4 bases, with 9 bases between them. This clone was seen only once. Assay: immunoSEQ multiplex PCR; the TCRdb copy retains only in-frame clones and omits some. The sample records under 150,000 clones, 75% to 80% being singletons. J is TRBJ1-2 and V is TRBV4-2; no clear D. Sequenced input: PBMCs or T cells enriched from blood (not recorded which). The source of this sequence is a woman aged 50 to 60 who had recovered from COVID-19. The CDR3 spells CASSQDAATYGYTF. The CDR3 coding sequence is TGTGCCAGCAGCCAAGATGCGGCTACCTATGGCTACACCTTC.